This TCR beta chain was documented in a study of HIV-infected patients and healthy controls (TCRdb year 2014). Regarding the research as a whole: CD4 counts were modestly but significantly increased in about 90% of the 16 patients after three months of therapy, but they remained below normal ranges. An undetectable viral load was attained by 11 of 16 patients by the second bleed and by all patients after a further year of therapy. The study tested whether deep TCR repertoire sequencing of HIV patients' small blood samples could capture immune perturbation and reconstitution. Relative to controls, total CDR3 counts per chain did not differ significantly, and patients lacked overall T-cell lymphocytopenia. No consistent shift in CD8 counts was seen during early therapy, whereas a slight rise was seen in the CD4:CD8 ratio. The research as a whole found: Significantly different mean usage between HIV-infected patients and controls was observed for eight alpha and eight beta V genes. A major limit on how widely the findings apply, in the view of the authors, was that only sixteen HIV-infected individuals were processed. In size-matched repertoire data, the apparent post-therapy recovery of the Gini index in HIV-infected patients was not replicated. The use of whole blood limited sequencing depth and precluded separation of the dynamics of distinct T-cell subpopulations. Treated samples reflected only approximately 12 weeks of therapy, arguably too short to observe immune reconstitution given low adult thymic output. In the study, no determination of donor HLA types was made. In the samples, alpha-beta chain pairing was left undetermined. MAIT cell alpha-chain CDR3s were present at high frequency in healthy controls but severely depleted in HIV+ repertoires. Differing numbers of distinct sequences in patients and controls hindered comparison, and size-matching assigned excessive weight to rare events in the HIV-infected data. During therapy, a significant decrease in frequency was seen for HIV-associated CDR3s, whereas no significant change was found for CMV-associated CDR3s, although most of them became more frequent. Slight age and sex profile differences between the study cohorts did not explain the observed diversity differences. Roughly threefold more distinct CDR3s and higher Shannon diversity were observed in healthy control repertoires than in untreated HIV+ repertoires. Significantly higher mean Gini indices were seen in HIV-infected repertoires than in controls, possibly reflecting oligoclonality. By Jaccard index and by the count of highly shared sequences, healthy controls shared more CDR3s between individuals than HIV+ patients did.

Using SuperScript III with primers targeting the alpha and beta constant regions, around 480 ng of RNA was reverse transcribed. Separate alpha and beta chain libraries were generated by chain-specific third strand synthesis with multiplexing indices. The protocol used a single primer pair to amplify all rearrangements within a chain, which avoided primer bias, and attached molecular barcodes to each cDNA molecule. Purified cDNA was ligated with T4 RNA Ligase 1 onto a 5' RACE adapter bearing a random hexamer and the SP2 sequencing primer site. Second strand synthesis was primed from the SP2 site with Phusion polymerase, using slow temperature ramps to favor optimal annealing. The 12-nucleotide barcode on each molecule comprised two random hexamer sequences, both introduced before amplification and concatenated. An amplification PCR of around 25 cycles with P5s and P7 primers came after a short first PCR that had added P5 and P7 adapter elements plus a second index. The libraries went through 27 PCR cycles in total, were quantified on a Qubit, were sized on a Bioanalyzer, and were diluted to 3 to 4 nM. Sequencing of the normalized libraries was performed on an Illumina MiSeq with 2 x 250 paired-end kits. Reverse transcription reactions were cleaned up on MinElute columns and eluted into approximately 10 ul Tris-Cl. Adapter ligations ran for around 22 hours at 16 degrees C and were afterwards cleaned with AMPure XP beads at a 1:1 ratio. The source study handled its data this way. A modified Decombinator processed the demultiplexed FASTQ files and output V, J, insert and barcode information. Sequences that shared a barcode but differed from the dominant sequence were discarded as errors, and original cDNA molecules were estimated by counting barcodes clustered at Levenshtein distance 3. For downstream analyses, the R packages ineq, vegan, igraph and RCytoscape were used, along with IMGT nomenclature and CDR3 definitions. V gene usage was computed over distinct sequences, each TCR counted once to avoid skew from clonal expansion. Whenever two unique CDR3 amino acid sequences within a donor differed by a single Levenshtein edit, similarity networks linked them. Published HIV-specific CDR3s (around 83 alpha, approximately 700 beta) and CMV-specific CDR3s (roughly 13 alpha, more than 250 beta) were assembled and queried against the repertoires. Random subsampling to size-matched repertoires showed patients' decreased diversity was not caused by their lower sequence numbers. TCRdb cleaned the public reads at Q25 with fastp, built clones with MiXCR and kept in-frame beta chains. Each CDR3 protein appears once, grouped with its most common genes and DNA. TCRdb's processing, not the authors' own work, is the source of the V and J calls. This sample comprises roughly 3,900 distinct CDR3 sequences, less than 10% of them detected only once. The ten most abundant clones make up about 15% of the sample.

The germline V gene encodes CDR1 SGHTA and CDR2 FQGTGA. The CDR3 goes from the cysteine to the phenylalanine over 15 residues. The read is trimmed to its CDR3 DNA, 45 bases read in frame from base 1. V lost 5 bases and J lost 0 bases, and the count of bases not matched to a germline gene is 6. A few counts support this clonotype. Its specific antigen is unknown. Per-nucleotide qualities are absent, and no much larger clonotype sits a single base away. Follow-up blood was drawn from HIV-infected patients roughly three months, about 14 weeks, after the initiation of antiretroviral therapy. Whole blood was used without fractionating the cells, so the repertoire represented all peripheral T cells without sorting. For RNA extraction, around 2.5 ml of peripheral blood was collected into Tempus tubes. Treatment interruptions were among the grounds for excluding patients from enrollment, as were febrile or AIDS-related illness, tumors, hepatitis B or C coinfection, immunomodulatory therapy and recent vaccination. Residual genomic DNA was removed with the TURBO-DNase kit and globin mRNA was depleted with GLOBINclear.

The sequence links TRBV7-3 to TRBJ1-1; TRBD1 lines up with 7 middle nucleotides. The clonotype originates from an adult with HIV infection. The sequencing used blood, collected during antiretroviral therapy. The base sequence is TGTGCCAGCAGCACTACGGGACAGATGAACACTGAAGCTTTCTTT. Its protein is CASSTTGQMNTEAFF. Extended through the reference TRBV7-3 and TRBJ1-1 proteins, this CDR3 yields the full variable domain: GAGVSQTPSNKVTEKGKYVELRCDPISGHTALYWYRQSLGQGPEFLIYFQGTGAADDSGLPNDRFFAVRPEGSVSTLKIQRTERGDSAVYLCASSTTGQMNTEAFFGQGTRLTVV.